A selection of T cell receptor beta chains follows, all from one sample in a study of control samples from healthy donors and cancer patients. Sequencing was performed with immunoSEQ multiplex PCR; in TCRdb, only in-frame clones are kept and a portion is missing. The sample lists about 83,000 clones, 91% occurring once. Sample: blood. These receptors all come from a man aged 25 to 40 in good health. Both conserved end residues are part of each CDR3. D genes are given only for firm matches. A row's size may be missing; if present it is once, few, many or a size class.

D	size	V	J	CDR3	DNA
TRBD2	few	TRBV2	TRBJ2-3	CASSVGSGGGTDTQYF	TGTGCCAGCAGTGTAGGTAGCGGGGGTGGCACAGATACGCAGTATTTT
-	-	TRBV18	TRBJ1-4	CASSPPEGIANEKLFF	TGTGCCAGCTCACCACCTGAGGGAATCGCTAATGAAAAACTGTTTTTT
-	few	TRBV13	TRBJ1-2	CASSLGRNGYTF	TGTGCCAGCAGCTTAGGGCGGAATGGCTACACCTTC
-	-	TRBV28	TRBJ2-2	CASSLGAGNTGELFF	TGTGCCAGCAGTTTGGGGGCAGGGAACACCGGGGAGCTGTTTTTT
-	once	TRBV19	TRBJ2-5	CASSTSQSETQYF	TGTGCCAGTAGTACCTCCCAATCAGAGACCCAGTACTTC
-	-	TRBV12-3/TRBV12-4	TRBJ2-1	CASRAQGNEQFF	TGTGCCAGCAGGGCACAGGGTAATGAGCAGTTCTTC
-	-	TRBV7-7	TRBJ2-1	CASSPLGGATYNEQFF	TGTGCTAGCAGTCCCCTGGGGGGGGCGACCTACAATGAGCAGTTCTTC
-	-	TRBV7-2	TRBJ1-3	CASSLGTVSGNTIYF	TGTGCCAGCAGCTTAGGAACGGTTTCTGGAAACACCATATATTTT
-	-	TRBV5-1	TRBJ1-4	CASSLTSNEKLFF	TGCGCCAGCAGCTTAACTAGTAATGAAAAACTGTTTTTT
TRBD2	few	TRBV2	TRBJ2-7	CASSELAGGPPDEQYF	TGTGCCAGCAGTGAGCTAGCGGGAGGGCCTCCTGACGAGCAGTACTTC
-	-	TRBV3-1/TRBV3-2	TRBJ2-2	CASSQGPGQTGELFF	TGTGCCAGCAGCCAAGGCCCGGGGCAGACCGGGGAGCTGTTTTTT
-	-	TRBV11-3	TRBJ1-5	CASSFPEGFNQPQHF	TGTGCCAGCAGCTTCCCCGAGGGGTTCAATCAGCCCCAGCATTTT
-	-	TRBV29-1	TRBJ2-3	CSVGQRTDTQYF	TGCAGCGTTGGGCAGCGCACAGATACGCAGTATTTT
-	-	TRBV2	TRBJ2-3	CASSLGTTDTQYF	TGTGCCAGCAGTCTCGGGACCACAGATACGCAGTATTTT
TRBD2	-	TRBV5-1	TRBJ2-1	CASSLAGTRVDEQFF	TGCGCCAGCAGCTTGGCTGGGACTAGGGTGGATGAGCAGTTCTTC
-	-	TRBV12-5	TRBJ2-7	CASAWGSSYEQYF	TGTGCTAGTGCCTGGGGCAGCTCCTACGAGCAGTACTTC
-	-	TRBV6-6	TRBJ2-3	CASNKGGTDTQYF	TGTGCCAGCAACAAAGGGGGCACAGATACGCAGTATTTT
-	-	TRBV5-4	TRBJ2-2	CASSPSGTNTGELFF	TGTGCCAGCAGCCCCTCCGGGACGAACACCGGGGAGCTGTTTTTT
TRBD2	-	TRBV6-5	TRBJ2-7	CASSAGLAVYEQYF	TGTGCCAGCAGCGCGGGACTAGCGGTCTACGAGCAGTACTTC
-	-	TRBV7-2	TRBJ2-3	CASSTDTDTQYF	TGTGCCAGCAGCACCGACACAGATACGCAGTATTTT
TRBD1	-	TRBV5-4	TRBJ2-5	CASSLATGGKETQYF	TGTGCCAGCAGCTTGGCGACAGGGGGTAAGGAGACCCAGTACTTC
-	-	TRBV4-1	TRBJ1-4	CASSHEQGATNEKLFF	TGCGCCAGCAGCCATGAACAGGGCGCAACTAATGAAAAACTGTTTTTT
TRBD2	-	TRBV20-1	TRBJ2-3	CSASRSGGATDTQYF	TGCAGTGCTAGTAGGAGCGGGGGGGCCACAGATACGCAGTATTTT
TRBD2	-	TRBV19	TRBJ2-2	CASSIKTSGRTGELFF	TGTGCCAGTAGTATAAAGACTAGCGGTCGCACCGGGGAGCTGTTTTTT
-	-	TRBV7-2	TRBJ2-3	CASSLEWSDTQYF	TGTGCCAGCAGCTTAGAATGGTCAGATACGCAGTATTTT
-	-	TRBV18	TRBJ2-5	CASSPPEGPETQYF	TGTGCCAGCTCACCACCCGAGGGTCCAGAGACCCAGTACTTC
TRBD1	-	TRBV29-1	TRBJ1-2	CSVRDRGYYGYTF	TGCAGCGTTCGGGACAGGGGGTACTATGGCTACACCTTC
-	few	TRBV10-1	TRBJ2-7	CASSGGENEQYF	TGCGCCAGCAGTGGAGGGGAAAACGAGCAGTACTTC
TRBD1	-	TRBV12-5	TRBJ2-7	CASGIDRPGQGIAYEQYF	TGTGCTAGTGGGATAGACCGACCGGGACAGGGGATTGCCTACGAGCAGTACTTC
-	-	TRBV6-5	TRBJ1-2	CASSYSLDRLYGYTF	TGTGCCAGCAGTTACTCACTTGACAGACTCTATGGCTACACCTTC
-	-	TRBV4-2	TRBJ1-2	CASSQDARTGSGYTF	TGTGCCAGCAGCCAAGACGCGAGGACTGGGTCTGGCTACACCTTC